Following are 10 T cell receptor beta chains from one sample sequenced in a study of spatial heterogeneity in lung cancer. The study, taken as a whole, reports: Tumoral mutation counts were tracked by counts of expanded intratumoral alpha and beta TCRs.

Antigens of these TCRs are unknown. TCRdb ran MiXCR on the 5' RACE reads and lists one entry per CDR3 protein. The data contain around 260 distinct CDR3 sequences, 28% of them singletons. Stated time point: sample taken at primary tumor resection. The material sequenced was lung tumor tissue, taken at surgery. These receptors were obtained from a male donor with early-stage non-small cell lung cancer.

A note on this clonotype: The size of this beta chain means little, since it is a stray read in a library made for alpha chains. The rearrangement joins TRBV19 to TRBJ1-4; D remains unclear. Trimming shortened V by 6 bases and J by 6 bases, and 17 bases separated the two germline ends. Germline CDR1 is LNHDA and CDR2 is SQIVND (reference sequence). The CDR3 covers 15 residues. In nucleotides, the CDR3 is TGTGCCAGTAGCAAACGGCGGGGTGAGGATGAAAAACTGTTTTTT. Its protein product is CASSKRRGEDEKLFF.

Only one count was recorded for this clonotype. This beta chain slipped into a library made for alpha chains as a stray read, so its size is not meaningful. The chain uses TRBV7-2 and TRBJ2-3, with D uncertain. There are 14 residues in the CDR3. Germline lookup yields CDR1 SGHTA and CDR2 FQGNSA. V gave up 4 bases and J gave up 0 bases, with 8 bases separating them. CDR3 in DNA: TGTGCCAGCAGCTCCGGGCTAAGCACAGATACGCAGTATTTT. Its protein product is CASSSGLSTDTQYF.

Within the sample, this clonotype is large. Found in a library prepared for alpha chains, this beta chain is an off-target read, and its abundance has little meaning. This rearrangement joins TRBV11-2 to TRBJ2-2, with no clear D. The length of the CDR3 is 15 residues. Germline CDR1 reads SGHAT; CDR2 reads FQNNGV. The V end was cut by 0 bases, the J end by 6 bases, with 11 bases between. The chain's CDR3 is CASSLERRRPGELFF. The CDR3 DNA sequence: TGTGCCAGCAGCTTAGAGAGGAGAAGGCCCGGGGAGCTGTTTTTT.

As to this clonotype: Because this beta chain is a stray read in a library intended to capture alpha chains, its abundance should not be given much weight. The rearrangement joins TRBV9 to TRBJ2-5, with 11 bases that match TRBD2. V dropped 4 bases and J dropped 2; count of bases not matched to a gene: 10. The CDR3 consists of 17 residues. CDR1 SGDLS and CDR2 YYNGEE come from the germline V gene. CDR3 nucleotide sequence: TGTGCCAGCAGCCCTCCTCTTCTAGCGGGGGGACAAGAGACCCAGTACTTC. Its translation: CASSPPLLAGGQETQYF.

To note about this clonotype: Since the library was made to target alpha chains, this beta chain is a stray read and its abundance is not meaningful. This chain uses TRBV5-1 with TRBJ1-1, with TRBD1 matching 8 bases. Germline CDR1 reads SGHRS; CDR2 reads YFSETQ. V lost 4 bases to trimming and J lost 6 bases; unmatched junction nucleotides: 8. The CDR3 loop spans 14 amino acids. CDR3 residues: CASSGDRPGAEAFF. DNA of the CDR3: TGCGCCAGCAGCGGGGACAGGCCAGGGGCTGAAGCTTTCTTT.

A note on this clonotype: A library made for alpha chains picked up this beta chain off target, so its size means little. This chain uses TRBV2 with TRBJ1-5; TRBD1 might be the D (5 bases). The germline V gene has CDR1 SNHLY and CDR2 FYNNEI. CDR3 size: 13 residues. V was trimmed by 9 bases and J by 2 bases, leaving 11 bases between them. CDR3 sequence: CASGRDGNQPQHF. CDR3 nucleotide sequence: TGTGCCAGTGGGCGGGACGGCAATCAGCCCCAGCATTTT.

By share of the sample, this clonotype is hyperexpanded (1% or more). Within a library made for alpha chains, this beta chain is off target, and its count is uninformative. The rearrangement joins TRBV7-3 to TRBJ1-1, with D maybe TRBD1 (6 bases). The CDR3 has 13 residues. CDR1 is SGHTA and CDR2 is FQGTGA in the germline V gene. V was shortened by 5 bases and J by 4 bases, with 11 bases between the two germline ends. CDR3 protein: CASSPQGITEAFF. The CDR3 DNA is TGTGCCAGCAGCCCGCAGGGGATCACTGAAGCTTTCTTT.

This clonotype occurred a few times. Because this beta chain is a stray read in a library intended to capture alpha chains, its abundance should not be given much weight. The CDR3 DNA reads as TGCAGTGGAGGTAGCGGACCCTGGACAGATACGCAGTATTTT. Its protein is CSGGSGPWTDTQYF. This rearrangement joins TRBV20-1 to TRBJ2-3, with D possibly being TRBD2 (6 bases). V dropped 7 bases and J dropped 3 bases, with 17 bases sitting between them. CDR3 length: 14 residues. CDR1 DFQATT and CDR2 SNEGSKA come from the germline V gene (reference sequence).

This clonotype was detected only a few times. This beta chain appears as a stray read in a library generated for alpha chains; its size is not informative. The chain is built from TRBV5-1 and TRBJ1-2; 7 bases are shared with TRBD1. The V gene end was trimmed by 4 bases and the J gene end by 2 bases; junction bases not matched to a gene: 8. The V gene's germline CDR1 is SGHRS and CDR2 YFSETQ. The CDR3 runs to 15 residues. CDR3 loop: CASSPRTGSNYGYTF. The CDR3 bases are TGCGCCAGCAGCCCTAGGACAGGATCCAACTATGGCTACACCTTC.

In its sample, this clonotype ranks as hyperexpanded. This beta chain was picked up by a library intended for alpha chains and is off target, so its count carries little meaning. The chain's CDR3 is CASSFFSGGRTQETQYF. CDR3 in DNA: TGTGCCAGCAGCTTCTTCTCGGGGGGCCGGACCCAAGAGACCCAGTACTTC. The gene calls are TRBV7-2 and TRBJ2-5, with TRBD2 as a possible D gene (7 bases). The CDR3 is 17 residues long. CDR1 and CDR2 (germline): SGHTA, FQGNSA. The ends were cut back, 3 bases at V and 1 base at J, with 18 bases in the middle.